These 11 T cell receptor beta chains were sequenced from one sample in a study of pediatric ulcerative colitis. During colonoscopy, one to two rectal pinch biopsies were collected. The table came from immunoSEQ multiplex PCR; TCRdb's copy has only in-frame clones and leaves some out. The sample carries under 20,000 clones, about 76% recorded once. Specimen: gut tissue. Every receptor here comes from a girl between 5 and 17 years old with moderate ulcerative colitis.

The chain recombines TRBV18 with TRBJ1-4; 9 bases line up with TRBD1. Losses at the gene ends were 3 bases for V and 5 bases for J; bases not matched to a gene: 4. Germline loops: CDR1 KGHSH, CDR2 LQKENI. The CDR3 extends over 15 amino acids. CDR3 coding DNA: TGTGCCAGCTCACCCCCCGGGACAGGGAATGAAAAACTGTTTTTT. It translates to CASSPPGTGNEKLFF.

This clone was seen once. This chain joins TRBV5-6 and TRBJ2-3; no reliable D call. Germline V gene lookup returns CDR1 SGHDT and CDR2 YYEEEE. The CDR3 loop spans 16 amino acids. V lost 1 base to trimming and J lost 0 bases, with 12 bases between them. The DNA for the CDR3 is TGTGCCAGCAGCTTGACCGCGCGCAGGAGCACAGATACGCAGTATTTT. Protein product: CASSLTARRSTDTQYF.

The V call is TRBV28, the J call TRBJ2-7; D is undetermined. Trimming removed 2 bases from V and 6 bases from J, with 5 bases in between. The germline CDR1 and CDR2 sequences are MDHEN and SYDVKM. The CDR3 spans 11 residues. The DNA of the CDR3 is TGTGCCAGCAGTTTAAGCCTCGAGCAGTACTTC. The encoded protein is CASSLSLEQYF.

The CDR3 spells CASSQGQGYEQFF. Here the CDR3 DNA reads TGCGCCAGCAGCCAGGGACAGGGGTATGAGCAGTTCTTC. The chain joins TRBV4-1 to TRBJ2-1, with 10 bases identical to TRBD1. In germline, CDR1 is MGHRA, CDR2 YSYEKL. The CDR3 is 13 amino acids. Losses at the gene ends were 3 bases for V and 8 bases for J; bases not matched to a gene: 1.

This clone appeared once. The chain uses TRBV10-3 and TRBJ2-3; D not resolved. Germline CDR1 ENHRY, CDR2 SYGVKD. Trimming left V 0 bases short and J 4 bases short, with 2 bases between. This CDR3 comprises 12 residues. The CDR3 region is CAISESPDTQYF. In DNA, the CDR3 is TGTGCCATCAGTGAGTCCCCAGATACGCAGTATTTT.

The chain recombines TRBV4-1 with TRBJ2-2; D call uncertain. Trimming left V 1 base short and J 5 bases short, with 11 bases between. Germline V CDR1 and CDR2: MGHRA, YSYEKL. CDR3 length: 15 amino acids. CDR3 region: CASSQVGEKTGELFF. The CDR3 DNA sequence: TGCGCCAGCAGCCAAGTAGGAGAAAAAACCGGGGAGCTGTTTTTT.

This chain's CDR3 is CASSQPGHRNNEQFF. DNA of the CDR3: TGTGCCAGCAGCCAACCGGGACACCGTAACAATGAGCAGTTCTTC. The chain links TRBV4-2 to TRBJ2-1; D might be TRBD1 (6 bases). Trimming left V 2 bases short and J 5 bases short, with 13 bases between. This CDR3 region has 15 residues. Germline assignment: CDR1 LGHNA and CDR2 YNFKEQ.

This chain joins TRBV5-6 and TRBJ1-2; weak D call: TRBD1 (5 bases). The CDR3 has 12 residues. V was cut by 5 bases and J by 10 bases, with 15 bases left in between. Germline CDR1 reads SGHDT; CDR2 reads YYEEEE. In nucleotides, the CDR3 is TGTGCCAGCAGTACTATGGGGGGAATCTACACCTTC. This gives the protein CASSTMGGIYTF.

The rearrangement uses TRBV5-4 and TRBJ2-3; 8 positions agree with TRBD2. The CDR3 loop spans 14 amino acids. Germline-derived CDR1 and CDR2 are SGHNT and YYREEE (reference sequence). Trimming took 0 bases from V and 6 from J; bases not matched to a gene: 3. The CDR3 loop is CASSLAAGDDTQYF. The DNA for the CDR3 is TGTGCCAGCAGCTTGGCAGCGGGGGACGATACGCAGTATTTT.

The chain carries TRBV6-1 and TRBJ2-5, with a possible D match to TRBD1 (5 bases). This CDR3 spans 14 amino acids. Germline CDR1 and CDR2: MNHNS and SASEGT. V was clipped by 1 base and J by 4 bases, with 10 bases between them. The CDR3 spells CASSEVPGLETQYF. In DNA form, the CDR3 reads TGTGCCAGCAGTGAAGTTCCAGGGTTAGAGACCCAGTACTTC.

On this clone itself: At the DNA level, this CDR3 is encoded by other sequences in the same sample as well. The V and J genes are TRBV5-1 and TRBJ2-2, with no clear D. Trimming cost V 2 bases and J 1 base, with 6 bases left between them. Germline lookup yields CDR1 SGHRS and CDR2 YFSETQ. The CDR3 loop spans 14 amino acids. CDR3 nucleotide sequence: TGCGCCAGCAGCTTTTCAGGGAACACCGGGGAGCTGTTTTTT. Translated: CASSFSGNTGELFF.